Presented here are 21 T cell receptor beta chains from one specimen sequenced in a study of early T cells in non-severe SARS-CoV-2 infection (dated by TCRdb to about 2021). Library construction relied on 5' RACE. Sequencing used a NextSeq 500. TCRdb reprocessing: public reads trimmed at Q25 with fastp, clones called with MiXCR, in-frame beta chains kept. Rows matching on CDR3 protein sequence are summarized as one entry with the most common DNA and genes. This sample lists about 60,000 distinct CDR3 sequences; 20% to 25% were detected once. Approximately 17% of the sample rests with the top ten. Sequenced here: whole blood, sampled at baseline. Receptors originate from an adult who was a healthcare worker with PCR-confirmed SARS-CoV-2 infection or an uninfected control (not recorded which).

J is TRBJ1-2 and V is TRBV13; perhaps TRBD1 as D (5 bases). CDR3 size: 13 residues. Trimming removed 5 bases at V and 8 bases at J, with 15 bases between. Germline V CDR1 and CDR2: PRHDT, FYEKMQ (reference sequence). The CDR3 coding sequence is TGTGCCAGCAGCAAAGACAGTGTCTGGGGCTACACCTTC. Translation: CASSKDSVWGYTF.

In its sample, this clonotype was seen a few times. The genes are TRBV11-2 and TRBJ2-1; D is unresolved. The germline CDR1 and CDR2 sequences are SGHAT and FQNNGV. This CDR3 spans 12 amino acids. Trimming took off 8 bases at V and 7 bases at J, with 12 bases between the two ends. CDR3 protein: CASGGSGNEQFF. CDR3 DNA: TGTGCCAGCGGCGGATCAGGAAATGAGCAGTTCTTC.

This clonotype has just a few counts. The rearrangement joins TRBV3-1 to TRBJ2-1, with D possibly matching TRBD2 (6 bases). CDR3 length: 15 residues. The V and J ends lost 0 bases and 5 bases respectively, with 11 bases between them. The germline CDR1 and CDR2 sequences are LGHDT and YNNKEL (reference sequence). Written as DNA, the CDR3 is TGTGCCAGCAGCCAAGAAGCGGGCCTCCACAATGAGCAGTTCTTC. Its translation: CASSQEAGLHNEQFF.

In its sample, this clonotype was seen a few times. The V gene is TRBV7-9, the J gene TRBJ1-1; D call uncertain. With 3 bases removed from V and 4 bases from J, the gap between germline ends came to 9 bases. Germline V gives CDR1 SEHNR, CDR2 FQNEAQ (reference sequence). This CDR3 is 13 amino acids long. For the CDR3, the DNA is TGTGCCAGCAGCTTCCCCCCGGGCACTGAAGCTTTCTTT. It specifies CASSFPPGTEAFF. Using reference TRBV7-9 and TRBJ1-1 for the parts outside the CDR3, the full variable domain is DTGVSQNPRHKITKRGQNVTFRCDPISEHNRLYWYRQTLGQGPEFLTYFQNEAQLEKSRLLSDRFSAERPKGSFSTLEIQRTEQGDSAMYLCASSFPPGTEAFFGQGTRLTVV.

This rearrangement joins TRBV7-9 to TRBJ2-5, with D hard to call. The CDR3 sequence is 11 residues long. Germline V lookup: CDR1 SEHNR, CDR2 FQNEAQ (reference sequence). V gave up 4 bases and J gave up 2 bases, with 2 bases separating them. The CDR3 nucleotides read TGTGCCAGCAGCTATCAAGAGACCCAGTACTTC. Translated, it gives CASSYQETQYF.

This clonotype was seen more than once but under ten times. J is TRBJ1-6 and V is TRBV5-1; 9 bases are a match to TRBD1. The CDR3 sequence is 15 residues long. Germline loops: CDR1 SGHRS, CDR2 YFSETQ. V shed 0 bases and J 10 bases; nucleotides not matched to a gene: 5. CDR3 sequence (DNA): TGCGCCAGCAGCTTGGAGCTACAGGGGGCCTCACCCCTCCACTTT. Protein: CASSLELQGASPLHF.

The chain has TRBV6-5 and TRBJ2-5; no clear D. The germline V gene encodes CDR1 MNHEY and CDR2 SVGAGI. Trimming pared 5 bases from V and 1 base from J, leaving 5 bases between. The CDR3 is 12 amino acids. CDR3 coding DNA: TGTGCCAGCAGTCCAACCCAAGAGACCCAGTACTTC. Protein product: CASSPTQETQYF.

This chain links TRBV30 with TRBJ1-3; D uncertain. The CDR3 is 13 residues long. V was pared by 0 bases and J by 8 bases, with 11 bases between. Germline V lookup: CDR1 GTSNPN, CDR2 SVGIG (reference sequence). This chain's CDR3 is CAWSVGNEDTIYF. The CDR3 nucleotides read TGTGCCTGGAGTGTAGGTAACGAAGACACCATATATTTT.

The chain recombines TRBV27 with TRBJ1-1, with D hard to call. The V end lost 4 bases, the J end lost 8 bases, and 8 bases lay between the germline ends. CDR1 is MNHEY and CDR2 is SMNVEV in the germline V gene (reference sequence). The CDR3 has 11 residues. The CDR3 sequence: CASSSLGEAFF. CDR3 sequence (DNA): TGTGCCAGCAGTTCTCTGGGGGAAGCTTTCTTT.

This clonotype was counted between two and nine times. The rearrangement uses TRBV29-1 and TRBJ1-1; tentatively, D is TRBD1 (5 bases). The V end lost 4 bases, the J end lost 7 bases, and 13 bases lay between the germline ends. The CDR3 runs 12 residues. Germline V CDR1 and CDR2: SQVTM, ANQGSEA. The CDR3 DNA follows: TGCAGCGTTGGGGGAGGGGCGAATGAAGCTTTCTTT. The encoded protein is CSVGGGANEAFF.

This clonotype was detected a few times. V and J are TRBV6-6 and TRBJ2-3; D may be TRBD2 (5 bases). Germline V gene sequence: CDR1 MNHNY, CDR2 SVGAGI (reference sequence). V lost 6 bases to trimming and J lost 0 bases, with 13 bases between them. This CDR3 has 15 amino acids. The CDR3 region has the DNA TGTGCCAGCAGCCCCTGGGAGACTAGCACAGATACGCAGTATTTT. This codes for CASSPWETSTDTQYF.

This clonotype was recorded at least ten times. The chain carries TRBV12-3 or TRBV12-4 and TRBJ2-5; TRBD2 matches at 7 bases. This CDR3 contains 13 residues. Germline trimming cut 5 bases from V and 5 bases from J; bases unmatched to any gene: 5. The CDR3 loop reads CASSPPAGETQYF. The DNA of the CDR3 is TGTGCCAGCAGTCCCCCAGCGGGGGAGACCCAGTACTTC.

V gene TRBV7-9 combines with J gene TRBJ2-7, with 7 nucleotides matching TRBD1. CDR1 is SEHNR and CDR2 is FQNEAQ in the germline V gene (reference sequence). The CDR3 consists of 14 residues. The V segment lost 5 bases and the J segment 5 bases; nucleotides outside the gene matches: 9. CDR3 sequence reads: CASSLDRVVHEQYF. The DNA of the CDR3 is TGTGCCAGCAGCCTCGACAGGGTAGTCCACGAGCAGTACTTC. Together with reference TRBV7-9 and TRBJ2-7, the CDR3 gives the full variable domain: DTGVSQNPRHKITKRGQNVTFRCDPISEHNRLYWYRQTLGQGPEFLTYFQNEAQLEKSRLLSDRFSAERPKGSFSTLEIQRTEQGDSAMYLCASSLDRVVHEQYFGPGTRLTVT.

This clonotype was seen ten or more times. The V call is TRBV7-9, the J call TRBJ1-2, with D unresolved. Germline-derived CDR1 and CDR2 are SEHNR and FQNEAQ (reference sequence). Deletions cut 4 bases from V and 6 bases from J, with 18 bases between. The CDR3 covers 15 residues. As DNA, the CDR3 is TGTGCCAGCAGCTCCGGACGGGAAAGAATGGATGGCTACACCTTC. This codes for CASSSGRERMDGYTF.

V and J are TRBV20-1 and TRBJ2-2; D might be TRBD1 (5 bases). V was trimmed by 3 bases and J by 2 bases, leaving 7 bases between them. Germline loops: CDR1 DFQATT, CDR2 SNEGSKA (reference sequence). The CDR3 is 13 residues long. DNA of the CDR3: TGCAGTGCTAGCCAGGGTAACACCGGGGAGCTGTTTTTT. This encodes CSASQGNTGELFF.

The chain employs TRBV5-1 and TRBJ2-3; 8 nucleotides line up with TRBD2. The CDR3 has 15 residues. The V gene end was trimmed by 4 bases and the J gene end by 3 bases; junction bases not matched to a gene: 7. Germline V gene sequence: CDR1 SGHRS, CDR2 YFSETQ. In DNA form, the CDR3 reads TGCGCCAGCAGCCGTAGCGGGGACTCTACAGATACGCAGTATTTT. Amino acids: CASSRSGDSTDTQYF.

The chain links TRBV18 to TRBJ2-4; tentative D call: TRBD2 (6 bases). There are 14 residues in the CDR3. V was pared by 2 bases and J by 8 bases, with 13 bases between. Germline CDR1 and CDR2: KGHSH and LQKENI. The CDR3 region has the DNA TGTGCCAGCTCACCAGGGCTGGGGGAGGACATTCAGTACTTC. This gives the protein CASSPGLGEDIQYF.

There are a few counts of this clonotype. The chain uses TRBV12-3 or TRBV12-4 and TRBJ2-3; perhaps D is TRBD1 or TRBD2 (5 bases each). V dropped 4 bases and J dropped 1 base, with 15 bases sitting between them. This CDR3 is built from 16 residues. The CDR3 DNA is TGTGCCAGCAGTTCCCCCGGCCGAGGGGGCACAGATACGCAGTATTTT. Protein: CASSSPGRGGTDTQYF.

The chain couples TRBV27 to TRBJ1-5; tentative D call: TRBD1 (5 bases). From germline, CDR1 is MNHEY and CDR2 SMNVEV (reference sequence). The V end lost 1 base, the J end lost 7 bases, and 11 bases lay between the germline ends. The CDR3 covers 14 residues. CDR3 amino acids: CASSLFQGGQPQHF. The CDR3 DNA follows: TGTGCCAGCAGTTTATTCCAGGGCGGGCAGCCCCAGCATTTT.

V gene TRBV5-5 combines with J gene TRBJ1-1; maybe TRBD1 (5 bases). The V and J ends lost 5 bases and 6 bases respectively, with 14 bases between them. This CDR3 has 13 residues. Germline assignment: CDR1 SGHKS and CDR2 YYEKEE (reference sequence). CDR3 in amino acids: CASSVTWTPEAFF. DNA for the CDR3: TGTGCCAGCAGTGTTACCTGGACACCTGAAGCTTTCTTT.

As DNA, the CDR3 is TGCGCCAGCAGCTCAGGGTTGTTCCTGAACACTGAAGCTTTCTTT. Translation: CASSSGLFLNTEAFF. The chain recombines TRBV5-1 with TRBJ1-1, with D perhaps matching TRBD1 (5 bases). Trimming shortened V by 3 bases and J by 0 bases, and 12 bases separated the two germline ends. Germline V gene sequence: CDR1 SGHRS, CDR2 YFSETQ. The CDR3 runs to 15 residues.